A single sample gave rise to the 20 T cell receptor beta chains below, sequenced in a study of blood T cell repertoires in COVID-19. Sequenced by immunoSEQ multiplex PCR; TCRdb stores in-frame clones only, minus some. This table holds 300,000 or so clones, 80% to 90% found once. The sequencing sample was made of PBMCs or T cells enriched from blood (not recorded which). These receptors were obtained from a young woman who had recovered from COVID-19.

The chain recombines TRBV3-1 (or the pseudogene TRBV3-2) with TRBJ2-1, with 7 bases identical to TRBD1. After removal of 2 bases from V and 3 bases from J, the junction contained 1 base not matched to a gene. The CDR3 has 14 amino acids. CDR1 is LGHDT, CDR2 YNNKEL, per germline (reference sequence). The CDR3 reads CASSQWDSYNEQFF. In DNA form, the CDR3 reads TGTGCCAGCAGCCAATGGGACAGCTACAATGAGCAGTTCTTC.

The gene calls are TRBV29-1 and TRBJ1-3, with a possible D match to TRBD1 (5 bases). This CDR3 is 12 amino acids long. V shed 7 bases and J shed 2 bases, with 9 bases lying between them. Germline V gives CDR1 SQVTM, CDR2 ANQGSEA. Here the CDR3 reads CSGGGAGNTIYF. The CDR3 DNA follows: TGCAGCGGCGGGGGGGCTGGAAACACCATATATTTT.

The V and J genes are TRBV25-1 and TRBJ2-7, with TRBD1 matching 7 bases. The CDR3 sequence is 15 residues long. Germline V gene data show CDR1 as MGHDK and CDR2 as SYGVNS. V shed 3 bases, J shed 2 bases, and the junction held 7 bases outside the gene matches. CDR3: CASSETGSRAYEQYF. Written as DNA, the CDR3 is TGTGCCAGCAGTGAGACAGGGTCTAGGGCCTACGAGCAGTACTTC.

This sequence joins TRBV6-5 and TRBJ1-4; 10 bases line up with TRBD1. V lost 6 bases to trimming and J lost 8 bases; unmatched junction nucleotides: 6. The length of the CDR3 is 14 residues. Germline V lookup: CDR1 MNHEY, CDR2 SVGAGI. The CDR3 DNA is TGTGCCAGCAGGTGGGACAGGGGCAGCGAAAAACTGTTTTTT. This sequence encodes CASRWDRGSEKLFF.

The chain joins TRBV3-1 (or the pseudogene TRBV3-2) to TRBJ2-7; D perhaps matches TRBD1 (5 bases). Trimming removed 4 bases from V and 6 bases from J, with 16 bases in between. Germline V CDR1 and CDR2: LGHDT, YNNKEL (reference sequence). The CDR3 extends over 14 amino acids. This CDR3 reads CASSREGRGPEQYF. CDR3 nucleotides: TGTGCCAGCAGCCGAGAAGGAAGGGGCCCCGAGCAGTACTTC.

This chain uses TRBV27 with TRBJ2-1; no reliable D call. V was cut by 0 bases and J by 7 bases, with 7 bases left in between. Germline V gives CDR1 MNHEY, CDR2 SMNVEV (reference sequence). The CDR3 has 13 amino acids. The DNA for the CDR3 is TGTGCCAGCAGTTTATCGATAGAGAATGAGCAGTTCTTC. It is translated as CASSLSIENEQFF.

The genes are TRBV12-5 and TRBJ1-6; 7 bases are shared with TRBD1. Germline V CDR1 and CDR2: LGHNT, FRNRAP. Unmatched junction bases numbered 2, after V lost 0 bases and J lost 3 bases. CDR3 length: 16 residues. CDR3 in amino acids: CASGLVQGYYNSPLHF. Here the CDR3 DNA reads TGTGCTAGTGGTTTGGTACAGGGGTACTATAATTCACCCCTCCACTTT.

This clone turned up a few times. The V and J genes are TRBV29-1 and TRBJ1-1, with D possibly being TRBD1 (5 bases). CDR1 and CDR2 (germline): SQVTM, ANQGSEA. Trimming removed 5 bases at V and 7 bases at J, with 8 bases between. The CDR3 loop spans 10 amino acids. The CDR3 spells CSVQTVEAFF. The CDR3 nucleotides are TGCAGCGTTCAGACAGTTGAAGCTTTCTTT.

The chain uses TRBV4-1 and TRBJ2-1; the D gene is possibly TRBD2 (6 bases). The CDR3 sequence is 18 residues long. Trimming shortened V by 0 bases and J by 1 base, and 16 bases separated the two germline ends. Germline V gene sequence: CDR1 MGHRA, CDR2 YSYEKL. Written as DNA, the CDR3 is TGCGCCAGCAGCCAAGATGGTTCGGGGGATCTGTCCTACAATGAGCAGTTCTTC. It specifies CASSQDGSGDLSYNEQFF.

The rearrangement links TRBV5-1 to TRBJ2-5, with 14 bases that match TRBD2. With V trimmed by 1 base and J by 5 bases, 4 bases remained unmatched. CDR3 length: 16 residues. From germline, CDR1 is SGHRS and CDR2 YFSETQ. CDR3 in DNA: TGCGCCAGCAGCTTGACCAGGACTAGCGGGGGGGAGACCCAGTACTTC. Its translation is CASSLTRTSGGETQYF.

The chain is built from TRBV5-1 and TRBJ2-2; perhaps TRBD2 as D (6 bases). There are 16 residues in the CDR3. Trimming took off 2 bases at V and 6 bases at J, with 17 bases between the two ends. Germline V gene data show CDR1 as SGHRS and CDR2 as YFSETQ. The CDR3 DNA follows: TGCGCCAGCAGCTTTTCATCCCTAGGAGGGGCCGGGGAGCTGTTTTTT. It is translated as CASSFSSLGGAGELFF.

The chain links TRBV18 to TRBJ1-1; no firm D call. The CDR3 sequence is 13 residues long. Deletions cut 2 bases from V and 4 bases from J, with 8 bases between. Germline V lookup: CDR1 KGHSH, CDR2 LQKENI. CDR3 protein: CASSPDGSTEAFF. The CDR3 nucleotides are TGTGCCAGCTCACCAGATGGGAGCACTGAAGCTTTCTTT. Full variable domain (outside the CDR3, taken from reference TRBV18 and TRBJ1-1): NAGVMQNPRHLVRRRGQEARLRCSPMKGHSHVYWYRQLPEEGLKFMVYLQKENIIDESGMPKERFSAEFPKEGPSILRIQQVVRGDSAAYFCASSPDGSTEAFFGQGTRLTVV.

The rearrangement joins TRBV2 to TRBJ1-2; 9 nucleotides line up with TRBD1. Germline-derived CDR1 and CDR2 are SNHLY and FYNNEI. CDR3 length equals 15 residues. The V segment lost 5 bases and the J segment 6 bases; nucleotides outside the gene matches: 10. The CDR3 DNA is TGTGCCAGCAGTTTCCGGGGTGGACAGGGGAATGGCTACACCTTC. Translated: CASSFRGGQGNGYTF.

The chain joins TRBV10-2 to TRBJ2-1; 11 bases are shared with TRBD2. Germline-derived CDR1 and CDR2 are WSHSY and SAAADI. The CDR3 runs 17 residues. J gave up 7 bases and V 6 bases, and 14 bases lay outside the gene matches. As DNA, the CDR3 is TGCGCCAGCAGAGACTCCCTACTAGCGGGAGTAGGAAATGAGCAGTTCTTC. It yields the protein CASRDSLLAGVGNEQFF.

V and J are TRBV29-1 and TRBJ1-2; TRBD1 matches at 9 bases. The length of the CDR3 is 17 residues. V was pared by 4 bases and J by 3 bases, with 15 bases of the junction left unmatched. Germline CDR1 reads SQVTM; CDR2 reads ANQGSEA. This chain's CDR3 is CSVGPLTPGQGHYGYTF. CDR3 sequence (DNA): TGCAGCGTTGGACCACTAACACCGGGACAGGGACACTATGGCTACACCTTC.

The V gene is TRBV6-5, the J gene TRBJ2-1; 8 bases line up with TRBD2. Germline CDR1 and CDR2: MNHEY and SVGAGI. V was pared by 7 bases and J by 10 bases, with 12 bases of the junction left unmatched. CDR3 length: 14 residues. In DNA form, the CDR3 reads TGTGCCAGCATAGGAGCGGGAGATTTCGGAGAGCAGTTCTTC. This sequence encodes CASIGAGDFGEQFF.

This clone was recorded once. The CDR3 reads CASSLVSGPDQETQYF. Here the CDR3 DNA reads TGTGCCAGCAGCTTGGTTAGCGGACCTGACCAAGAGACCCAGTACTTC. The rearrangement uses TRBV5-6 and TRBJ2-5; maybe TRBD2 (6 bases). The germline V gene encodes CDR1 SGHDT and CDR2 YYEEEE. Between the trimmed V and J ends, which lost 0 bases and 0 bases, there was a span of 12 bases. This CDR3 comprises 16 residues.

This chain links TRBV4-1 with TRBJ2-7; 9 bases align to TRBD1. The germline V gene has CDR1 MGHRA and CDR2 YSYEKL. The CDR3 covers 16 residues. V was pared by 3 bases and J by 4 bases, with 10 bases of the junction left unmatched. The CDR3 is CASSHIPGQGDYEQYF. The CDR3 bases are TGCGCCAGCAGCCATATTCCGGGACAGGGAGATTACGAGCAGTACTTC.

The count of this clone is one. The chain employs TRBV20-1 and TRBJ2-7; 10 bases fit TRBD1. Germline CDR1 DFQATT, CDR2 SNEGSKA (reference sequence). The CDR3 runs 15 residues. V lost 3 bases and J lost 3; bases outside the gene matches: 8. The CDR3 here is CSASHRDRGVYEQYF. As DNA, the CDR3 is TGCAGTGCTAGTCACCGGGACAGGGGAGTCTACGAGCAGTACTTC.

This clone was seen a single time. The genes are TRBV28 and TRBJ1-1, with TRBD1 identical over 10 bases. The V segment lost 4 bases and the J segment 3 bases; nucleotides outside the gene matches: 2. Germline CDR1 reads MDHEN; CDR2 reads SYDVKM. This CDR3 has 14 amino acids. The DNA for the CDR3 is TGTGCCAGCAGTTGGACAGGGGGGTACACTGAAGCTTTCTTT. Translating gives CASSWTGGYTEAFF.